In its sample, the clone carrying this T cell receptor (beta chain) was seen many times. Trimming cost V 5 bases and J 0 bases, with 15 bases left between them. The CDR3 consists of 16 residues. Germline-derived CDR1 and CDR2 are ENHRY and SYGVKD. The data belong to a study of early T cells in non-severe SARS-CoV-2 infection. TCRdb fed the 5' RACE reads into MiXCR, producing one record per CDR3 protein. The sample lists 70,000 to 95,000 distinct CDR3 sequences, more than 9% occurring once. This TCR was sampled from an adult who was a healthcare worker with PCR-confirmed SARS-CoV-2 infection or an uninfected control (not recorded which). The chain is built from TRBV10-3 and TRBJ2-3; tentative D call: TRBD1 (6 bases). Sequencing used whole blood. As DNA, the CDR3 is TGTGCCATCAGTACCACAGGGCTAACTAGCACAGATACGCAGTATTTT. This encodes CAISTTGLTSTDTQYF.